This TCR beta chain emerged from a study of cytomegalovirus exposure and HLA in healthy donors. About the research overall: From HLA-typed donors, an early data release held roughly 89 million unique TCRs. Assignment to the Caucasian-associated ancestry cluster applied to approximately 80% of the approximately 390 genotyped donors. Study conclusions and caveats: According to reports, the classifier identified cytomegalovirus status with high specificity and sensitivity. A later analysis showed HLA-associated TCR beta chains outstripping equally common others in clonal expansion.

This CDR3 has 16 amino acids. Germline loops: CDR1 SGDLS, CDR2 YYNGEE. J gave up 3 bases and V 0 bases, and 4 bases lay outside the gene matches. Remarks on this clone: What it binds is unknown.

PCR primers comprised 60 Vbeta and 13 Jbeta primers. Profiled with immunoSEQ multiplex PCR; TCRdb holds only in-frame clones, not every one. The sample records more than 110,000 clones, about 80% being singletons. Sequenced input: PBMCs. The TCR comes from a man aged 35 to 55 in good health and CMV-seropositive. The rearrangement links TRBV9 to TRBJ2-3, with 10 bases aligning to TRBD2. CDR3: CASSVVPSGSTDTQYF. The CDR3 region has the DNA TGTGCCAGCAGCGTAGTGCCTAGCGGGAGTACAGATACGCAGTATTTT.